This TCR beta chain originates from a study of response to subunit inactivated influenza vaccine (dated by TCRdb to between 2018 and 2020). For the wider study: Deep quantitative T cell receptor repertoire profiling was used in the study to track responses to a trivalent subunit inactivated influenza vaccine. The research as a whole found: The authors proposed that each seasonal influenza vaccination may bring in only a limited number of new T cells.

CDR1 and CDR2, looked up from the germline V gene, are SQVTM and ANQGSEA. The CDR3 numbers 14 residues from cysteine through phenylalanine. The read is trimmed to its CDR3 DNA, 42 bases read in frame from base 1. V is clipped by 4 bases and J by 3 bases, and the sequence between their germline boundaries is 14 bases long. This clonotype was found a few times. The antigen it recognizes is unknown. Nothing much larger sits one base from this clone, and base qualities are not available. Library method: RT-PCR. TCRdb records Illumina HiSeq 2500 as the sequencer. Using fastp at Q25 and MiXCR, TCRdb reprocessed the public reads and kept productive beta chains. Identical CDR3 proteins give one entry, which carries the most common genes and DNA. This sample is represented by 500,000 to 550,000 distinct CDR3 sequences; less than 25% of them were singletons. Approximately 2.9% of the sample rests with the top ten.

The sample also formed part of further work on T cells expressing NK-cell markers. Per that second paper: TCR beta cDNA libraries were made by 5'RACE template switching that added a universal primer site and unique molecular identifiers. In sorted CD3+CD56+NKG2C+, CD3+CD56+NKG2C- and CD3+CD56-NKG2C+ T-cell subsets from several donors, TCR beta-chain repertoires were profiled. Among the eight sequenced donors, seven were HCMV-seropositive and one was HCMV-seronegative. In several experiments an anti-gammadeltaTCR antibody was added to restrict sorting to alphabetaTCR-expressing T cells. In six donors, the dominant CD3+CD56+NKG2C+ clonotypes were among the top 10 CD8+ clonotypes and accounted for about 1.0-7.5% of CD8+ T cells. Those dominant clonotypes were again the most abundant among CD3+CD56-NKG2C+ cells in a few donors, at about 25-60.1%. It remained unclear whether the expanded NKG2C-expressing T cell clones were specific for HCMV antigens. The study sequenced eight donors, all healthy volunteers chosen at random: three men and five women. To determine HCMV serostatus, a commercial ELISA kit was used to detect HCMV-specific IgG in serum. Peripheral blood mononuclear cells were isolated from blood by Ficoll density gradient centrifugation. Magnetic immunoseparation with Miltenyi isolation kits was used to isolate CD4+ and CD8+ T cells from PBMC. Synthesis of cDNA was primed from the TCR beta constant segment and was followed by two consecutive PCR amplification steps. Sequencing of the libraries produced 2 x 150 bp reads on Illumina HiSeq 2000/2500, MiSeq or NextSeq. MIGEC was used to demultiplex reads and group the reads by UMI, and MiTCR was used to assemble and quantify clonotypes. To exclude erroneous sequences, any TCR cDNA sequence not supported by at least two reads was discarded. Downstream repertoire analysis used the tcR package, and clonotypes were matched across fractions by CDR3 nucleotide sequence plus V segment. VDJmatch was used to annotate antigen specificity against VDJdb, with one amino acid substitution allowed in CDR3.

The receptor's source is a man between 45 and 60 years old who received an inactivated influenza vaccine. Donor details come from another sample of the same person, matched by shared clones. In this chain, TRBV29-1 is recombined with TRBJ2-3, with no confidently assigned D gene. Sequenced here: CD4+ T cells sorted from PBMCs, sampled roughly 12 days after vaccination. The nucleotide sequence is TGCAGCGTTGCTAGAAGGACCGGAACAGATACGCAGTATTTT. Its amino acids are CSVARRTGTDTQYF.